The 13 T cell receptor beta chains below come from one sample, sequenced in a study of blood T cells in healthy people across ages. Combining a sample-barcoded 5' primer with a J-beta primer mix, a second PCR ran for 7 to 11 cycles. TCRdb passed the 5' RACE reads through MiXCR, listing each CDR3 protein once. The sample consists of 870,000 or so distinct CDR3 sequences, 29% of them appearing once. Material for sequencing was blood. These receptors were taken from a woman aged 80 or over in good health.

This clonotype was seen many times. This chain connects TRBV2 to TRBJ2-1; 10 bases line up with TRBD2. V lost 3 bases and J lost 2; bases outside the gene matches: 7. Germline V gene data show CDR1 as SNHLY and CDR2 as FYNNEI. The CDR3 is made up of 17 amino acids. CDR3 protein: CASSDVRLAGTYNEQFF. The DNA of the CDR3 is TGTGCCAGCAGTGATGTTCGACTAGCGGGTACCTACAATGAGCAGTTCTTC. Drawing the rest from reference TRBV2 and TRBJ2-1, the complete variable domain is EPEVTQTPSHQVTQMGQEVILRCVPISNHLYFYWYRQILGQKVEFLVSFYNNEISEKSEIFDDQFSVERPDGSNFTLKIRSTKLEDSAMYFCASSDVRLAGTYNEQFFGPGTRLTVL.

At least ten counts were recorded for this clonotype. This sequence joins TRBV6-2 or TRBV6-3 and TRBJ2-6, with TRBD1 as a possible D gene (6 bases). Germline V lookup: CDR1 MNHEY, CDR2 SVGEGT. Trimming took off 2 bases at V and 0 bases at J, with 11 bases between the two ends. This CDR3 has 17 residues. The DNA of the CDR3 is TGTGCCAGCAGTTACGGCAGGGGACCCTCTGGGGCCAACGTCCTGACTTTC. Translation gives CASSYGRGPSGANVLTF.

This clonotype was recorded at least ten times. The chain uses TRBV5-1 and TRBJ2-5; weak D call: TRBD2 (5 bases). V was clipped by 4 bases and J by 5 bases, with 21 bases between them. Germline values: CDR1 SGHRS, CDR2 YFSETQ. The length of the CDR3 is 16 residues. In DNA, the CDR3 is TGCGCCAGCAGCATACACCACGGGCTAGCCAAGGAGACCCAGTACTTC. Amino acids: CASSIHHGLAKETQYF.

This clonotype was found many times. The chain has TRBV28 and TRBJ2-1; D gene uncertain. CDR3 length: 15 amino acids. CDR1 and CDR2 from the germline V gene are MDHEN and SYDVKM. Trimming left V 5 bases short and J 8 bases short, with 19 bases between. CDR3 nucleotide sequence: TGTGCCAGCAGTGACTGGGGTGGGTCGCTGGATGAGCAGTTCTTC. Residues: CASSDWGGSLDEQFF.

There are a few counts of this clonotype. The chain links TRBV7-9 to TRBJ1-4; D might be TRBD1 (6 bases). The germline V gene has CDR1 SEHNR and CDR2 FQNEAQ (reference sequence). This CDR3 is built from 14 residues. Deletions cut 6 bases from V and 8 bases from J, with 16 bases between. The CDR3: CASSRDTTEEKLFF. Written as DNA, the CDR3 is TGTGCCAGCAGTAGGGACACCACCGAGGAAAAACTGTTTTTT.

This clonotype was counted only a few times. CDR3 sequence reads: CASRNRGTCNEQYF. The CDR3 region has the DNA TGTGCCAGCAGGAATCGGGGGACCTGCAATGAGCAGTACTTC. The rearrangement joins TRBV6-2 or TRBV6-3 to TRBJ2-1; D is possibly TRBD2 (6 bases). The assigned J gene may be wrong: the sequence end matches TRBJ2-7 better. The CDR3 spans 14 residues. Germline V gene lookup returns CDR1 MNHEY and CDR2 SVGEGT.

At least ten counts were recorded for this clonotype. The CDR3 spells CASSYGRDYEQYF. CDR3 in DNA: TGTGCCAGCAGCTACGGACGGGACTACGAGCAGTACTTC. The chain carries TRBV6-6 and TRBJ2-7; the D gene is possibly TRBD2 (5 bases). Germline values: CDR1 MNHNY, CDR2 SVGAGI (reference sequence). The V and J ends lost 6 bases and 3 bases respectively, with 12 bases between them. The CDR3 spans 13 residues.

This clonotype was recorded at least ten times. The chain couples TRBV15 to TRBJ2-1; possible D gene TRBD1, 5 bases. Trimming removed 5 bases from V and 9 bases from J, with 17 bases in between. The CDR3 has 14 residues. CDR1 and CDR2 (germline): LNHNV, YYDKDF (reference sequence). DNA for the CDR3: TGTGCCACCAGCCTAGATTCCAGGGAAGGTGAGCAGTTCTTC. Encoded protein: CATSLDSREGEQFF.

This clonotype was seen only a few times. A much larger clone lies a single base off, so this may be a read error. The chain links TRBV11-2 to TRBJ2-1; D gene uncertain. The CDR3 has 12 residues. Germline loops: CDR1 SGHAT, CDR2 FQNNGV. Trimming removed 5 bases from V and 10 bases from J, with 12 bases in between. The CDR3 coding sequence is TGTGCCAGCAGCCCAAGACGAGACGAGCAGTTCTTC. The encoded protein is CASSPRRDEQFF.

This clonotype came up a few times. The chain links TRBV20-1 to TRBJ1-4, with a tentative D call TRBD1 (5 bases). V was shortened by 3 bases and J by 16 bases, with 27 bases between the two germline ends. There are 15 residues in the CDR3. The germline V gene encodes CDR1 DFQATT and CDR2 SNEGSKA (reference sequence). CDR3 protein: CSASAFPGPDSGRFF. CDR3 nucleotide sequence: TGCAGTGCTAGTGCGTTCCCGGGGCCAGATTCGGGGCGGTTTTTT.

This clonotype has more than one count but fewer than ten. The genes are TRBV2 and TRBJ1-6; D is uncertain. V shed 5 bases and J shed 7 bases, with 18 bases lying between them. CDR3 length equals 16 residues. Germline CDR1 SNHLY, CDR2 FYNNEI. The CDR3: CASSPFLDWINSPLHF. The CDR3 DNA sequence: TGTGCCAGCAGTCCATTCCTGGACTGGATCAATTCACCCCTCCACTTT. The variable domain in full, with the rest retrieved from reference TRBV2 and TRBJ1-6, is EPEVTQTPSHQVTQMGQEVILRCVPISNHLYFYWYRQILGQKVEFLVSFYNNEISEKSEIFDDQFSVERPDGSNFTLKIRSTKLEDSAMYFCASSPFLDWINSPLHFGNGTRLTVT.

This clonotype was observed at least ten times. The gene calls are TRBV20-1 and TRBJ2-5, with D uncertain. V shed 2 bases and J shed 1 base, with 11 bases lying between them. The CDR3 is 14 residues long. Germline V gene data show CDR1 as DFQATT and CDR2 as SNEGSKA (reference sequence). The CDR3 region is CSARQNSLQETQYF. CDR3 bases: TGCAGTGCTAGACAGAACAGCCTCCAAGAGACCCAGTACTTC.

The chain joins TRBV15 to TRBJ1-5; tentatively, D is TRBD1 (5 bases). The CDR3 sequence is 16 residues long. Deletions cut 0 bases from V and 4 bases from J, with 13 bases between. Germline lookup yields CDR1 LNHNV and CDR2 YYDKDF (reference sequence). CDR3 sequence: CATSRDGGGGNQPQHF. The CDR3 DNA reads as TGTGCCACCAGCAGAGATGGAGGTGGGGGTAATCAGCCCCAGCATTTT.